This entry is about one T cell receptor (beta chain). The antigen is unknown. The sample comes from a study of CD4+ T cells in melanoma. The CDR3 runs 13 residues. With 7 bases removed from V and 6 bases from J, the gap between germline ends came to 14 bases. Germline CDR1 is SGHRS and CDR2 is YFSETQ. The data were produced by immunoSEQ multiplex PCR, yet TCRdb's version contains in-frame clones alone and is incomplete. The repertoire holds about 140,000 clones, roughly 91% seen once, with approximately 1.4% in the top ten. The study's findings and limits: Diverse differentiation states were reported for melanoma neoantigen-specific CD4+ T cells. A reported correlation linked neoantigen-specific CD4+ T cells to CD8+, macrophage and B cell function.

This sequence was found in a human donor with melanoma. V usage is TRBV5-1 and J usage is TRBJ2-1; D is perhaps TRBD2 (6 bases). The CDR3 DNA reads TGCGCCAGCGAATACGGGGGAGGCAATGAGCAGTTCTTC. Amino acid sequence: CASEYGGGNEQFF.